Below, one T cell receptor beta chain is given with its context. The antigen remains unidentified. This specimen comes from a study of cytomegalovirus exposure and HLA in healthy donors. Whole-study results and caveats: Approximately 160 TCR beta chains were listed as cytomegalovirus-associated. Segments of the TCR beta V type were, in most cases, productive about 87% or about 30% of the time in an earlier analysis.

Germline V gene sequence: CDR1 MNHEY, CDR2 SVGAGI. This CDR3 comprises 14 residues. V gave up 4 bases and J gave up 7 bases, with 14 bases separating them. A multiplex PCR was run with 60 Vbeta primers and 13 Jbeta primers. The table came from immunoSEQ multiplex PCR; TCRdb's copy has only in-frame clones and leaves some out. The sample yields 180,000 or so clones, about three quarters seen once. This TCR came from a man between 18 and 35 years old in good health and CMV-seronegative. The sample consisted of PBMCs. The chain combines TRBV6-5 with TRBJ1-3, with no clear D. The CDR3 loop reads CASSFGEIGNTIYF. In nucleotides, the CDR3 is TGTGCCAGCAGTTTCGGGGAGATTGGGAACACCATATATTTT.